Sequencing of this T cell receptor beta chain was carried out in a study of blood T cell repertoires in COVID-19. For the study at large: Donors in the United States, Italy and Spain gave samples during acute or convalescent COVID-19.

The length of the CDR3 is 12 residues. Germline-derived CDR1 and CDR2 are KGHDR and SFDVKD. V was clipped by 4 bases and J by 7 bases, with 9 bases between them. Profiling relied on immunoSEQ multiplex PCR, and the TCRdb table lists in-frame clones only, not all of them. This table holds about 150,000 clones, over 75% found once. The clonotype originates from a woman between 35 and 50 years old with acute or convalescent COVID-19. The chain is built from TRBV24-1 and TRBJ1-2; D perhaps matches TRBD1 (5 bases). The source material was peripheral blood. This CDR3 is CATSDHRSGYTF. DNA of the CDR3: TGTGCCACCAGTGACCACAGGTCTGGCTACACCTTC.